Below, one TCR beta chain is given with its context. These data are taken from a study of control samples from healthy donors and cancer patients. The length of the CDR3 is 16 residues. Trimming at V came to 1 base and at J to 4 bases, leaving 8 bases not matched to a gene. Germline lookup yields CDR1 MGHRA and CDR2 YSYEKL. Clones were sequenced by immunoSEQ multiplex PCR, and TCRdb holds only the in-frame ones, with some missing. Seen here are about 61,000 clones, around 90% observed once, and the top ten hold about 6.5%. This sequence joins TRBV4-1 and TRBJ2-7; 9 nucleotides agree with TRBD1. Sequencing was carried out using PBMCs. The sequence came from a man in his fifties or sixties with colorectal cancer. CDR3 region: CASSQVPGTGTYEQYF. The CDR3 DNA reads TGCGCCAGCAGCCAAGTCCCCGGGACAGGGACGTACGAGCAGTACTTC.